This T cell receptor beta chain was recorded in a study of T-cell memory formation after mild COVID-19. The sample holds many counts of this clonotype. Its antigen remains unknown. UMIs and sample barcodes were carried by the TCR alpha and TCR beta cDNA libraries that 5'RACE produced using constant-segment primers. MiXCR, applied by TCRdb to the 5' RACE reads, yields one record per CDR3 protein. Of fewer than 250,000 distinct CDR3 sequences detected, under 12% appear once; the ten largest clones hold just over 3%. Findings of the study overall: Pre-infection memory showed some responding clones, and this suggested that cross-reactive memory joined. Later expanders leaned CD4+, whereas day 15 to 85 contracting clones were balanced CD4/CD8. CD4+ contracting clones were mainly CM and EM; CD8+ ones, EMRA.

The receptor was derived from a man aged 18 to 30 who had mild COVID-19 (a few samples of this study predate the infection). Cell type and time point are not known. Sequenced input: PBMCs or a T cell subset sorted from them (not recorded which).

As DNA, the CDR3 is TGTGCCAGCAGTTTAGCGCCCGATCCCTTGGATTTGGGTGGGGCCAACGTCCTGACTTTC. It specifies CASSLAPDPLDLGGANVLTF. The rearrangement joins TRBV12-3 or TRBV12-4 to TRBJ2-6; the D is unclear. The length of the CDR3 is 20 residues. V was cut by 0 bases and J by 3 bases, with 21 bases left in between.